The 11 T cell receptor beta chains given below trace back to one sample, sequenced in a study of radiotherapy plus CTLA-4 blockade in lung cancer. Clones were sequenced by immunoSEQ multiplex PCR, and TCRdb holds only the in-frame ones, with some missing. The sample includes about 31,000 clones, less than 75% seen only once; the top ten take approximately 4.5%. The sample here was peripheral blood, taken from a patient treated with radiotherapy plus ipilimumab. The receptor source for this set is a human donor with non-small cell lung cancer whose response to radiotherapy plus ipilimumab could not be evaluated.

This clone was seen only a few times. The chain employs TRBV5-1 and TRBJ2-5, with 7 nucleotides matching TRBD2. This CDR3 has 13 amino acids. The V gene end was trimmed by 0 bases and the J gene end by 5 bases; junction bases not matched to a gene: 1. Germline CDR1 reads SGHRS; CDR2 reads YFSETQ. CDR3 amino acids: CASSLVGGETQYF. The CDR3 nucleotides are TGCGCCAGCAGCTTGGTGGGGGGGGAGACCCAGTACTTC.

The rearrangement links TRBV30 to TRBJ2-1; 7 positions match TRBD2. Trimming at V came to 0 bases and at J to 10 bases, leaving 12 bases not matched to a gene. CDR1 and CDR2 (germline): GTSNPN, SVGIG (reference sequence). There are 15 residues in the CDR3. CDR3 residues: CAWSVRQWEGREQFF. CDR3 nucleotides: TGTGCCTGGAGTGTCCGCCAGTGGGAGGGTCGCGAGCAGTTCTTC.

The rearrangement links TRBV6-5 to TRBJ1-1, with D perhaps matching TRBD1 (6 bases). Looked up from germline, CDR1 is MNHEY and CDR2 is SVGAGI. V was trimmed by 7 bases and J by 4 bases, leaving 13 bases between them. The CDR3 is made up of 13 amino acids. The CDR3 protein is CASNQQGSTEAFF. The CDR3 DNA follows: TGTGCCAGCAATCAACAGGGTAGCACTGAAGCTTTCTTT.

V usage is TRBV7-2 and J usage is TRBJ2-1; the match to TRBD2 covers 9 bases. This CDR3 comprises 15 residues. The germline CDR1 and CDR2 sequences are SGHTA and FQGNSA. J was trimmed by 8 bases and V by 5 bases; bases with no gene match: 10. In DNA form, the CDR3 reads TGTGCCAGCAGCCAAGGGGGTAGCGGGAGTCATGAGCAGTTCTTC. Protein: CASSQGGSGSHEQFF.

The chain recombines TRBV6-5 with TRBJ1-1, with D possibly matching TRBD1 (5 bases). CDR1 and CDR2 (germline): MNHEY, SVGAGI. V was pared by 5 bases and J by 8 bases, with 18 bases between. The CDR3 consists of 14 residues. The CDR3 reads CASSQPLGGREAFF. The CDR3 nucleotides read TGTGCCAGCAGTCAGCCTTTGGGGGGTAGGGAAGCTTTCTTT.

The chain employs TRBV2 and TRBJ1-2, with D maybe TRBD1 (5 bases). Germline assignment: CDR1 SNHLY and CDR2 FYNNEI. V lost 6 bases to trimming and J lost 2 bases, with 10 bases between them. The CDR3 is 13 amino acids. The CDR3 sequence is CASRRDANYGYTF. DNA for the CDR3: TGTGCCAGCAGGCGGGACGCGAACTATGGCTACACCTTC.

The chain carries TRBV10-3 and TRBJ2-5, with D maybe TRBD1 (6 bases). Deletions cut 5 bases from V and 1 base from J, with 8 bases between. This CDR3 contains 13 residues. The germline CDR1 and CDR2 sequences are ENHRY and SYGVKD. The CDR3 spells CAISWGPQETQYF. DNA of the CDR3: TGTGCCATCAGTTGGGGGCCCCAAGAGACCCAGTACTTC.

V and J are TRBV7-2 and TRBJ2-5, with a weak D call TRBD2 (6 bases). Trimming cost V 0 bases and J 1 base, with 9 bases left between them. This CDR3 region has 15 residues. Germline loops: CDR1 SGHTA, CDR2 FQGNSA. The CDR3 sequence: CASSLASGTQETQYF. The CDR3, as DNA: TGTGCCAGCAGCTTAGCTAGCGGCACCCAAGAGACCCAGTACTTC.

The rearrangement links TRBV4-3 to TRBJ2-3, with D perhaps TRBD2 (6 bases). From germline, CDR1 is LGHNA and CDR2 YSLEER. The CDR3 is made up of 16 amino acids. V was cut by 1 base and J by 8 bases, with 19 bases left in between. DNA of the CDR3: TGCGCCAGCAGCCAAGGCGCCAGCCCGGGGGAAGGTACGCAGTATTTT. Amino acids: CASSQGASPGEGTQYF.

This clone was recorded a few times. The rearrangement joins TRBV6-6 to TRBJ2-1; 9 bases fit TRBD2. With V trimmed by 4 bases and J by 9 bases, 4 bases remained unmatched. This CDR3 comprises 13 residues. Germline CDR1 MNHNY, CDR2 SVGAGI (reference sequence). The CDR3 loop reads CASSSSGKSEQFF. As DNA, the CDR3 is TGTGCCAGCAGTTCTAGCGGGAAGAGTGAGCAGTTCTTC.

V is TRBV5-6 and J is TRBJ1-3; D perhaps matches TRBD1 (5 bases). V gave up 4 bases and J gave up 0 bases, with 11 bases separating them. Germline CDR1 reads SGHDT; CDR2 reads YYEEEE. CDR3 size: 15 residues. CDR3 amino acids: CASSRDSFSGNTIYF. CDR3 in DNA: TGTGCCAGCAGCCGTGACAGCTTCTCTGGAAACACCATATATTTT.